The T cell receptor beta chain described here comes from a study of blood T cell repertoires in COVID-19. Germline loops: CDR1 LNHDA, CDR2 SQIVND (reference sequence). The CDR3 is 15 residues long. V was pared by 6 bases and J by 7 bases, with 19 bases between. Sequenced by immunoSEQ multiplex PCR; TCRdb stores in-frame clones only, minus some. Of around 390,000 clones listed, approximately 87% were seen once; the top ten hold approximately 9.3%. The chain is built from TRBV19 and TRBJ1-5, with D perhaps matching TRBD1 (5 bases). The sequence was collected from a woman aged 50 to 65 who had recovered from COVID-19. The sequenced sample was PBMCs or T cells enriched from blood (not recorded which). CDR3 loop: CASSLGRGIGQPQHF. The CDR3 DNA reads as TGTGCCAGTAGCCTGGGTAGGGGAATCGGCCAGCCCCAGCATTTT.